The 7 T cell receptor beta chains below were found in one sample sequenced in a study of control samples from healthy donors and cancer patients. The table came from immunoSEQ multiplex PCR; TCRdb's copy has only in-frame clones and leaves some out. The data contain around 120,000 clones, more than 85% of them singletons. The specimen sequenced was PBMCs. All receptors come from a man aged 50-60 years with head and neck cancer.

The chain joins TRBV5-1 to TRBJ2-5, with D perhaps given as TRBD1 or TRBD2 (5 bases each). The CDR3 has 16 amino acids. Per the germline V gene, CDR1 is SGHRS and CDR2 is YFSETQ. V shed 4 bases and J shed 5 bases, with 21 bases lying between them. CDR3 protein: CASSLNTGPQAETQYF. The DNA of the CDR3 is TGCGCCAGCAGCCTTAACACGGGGCCCCAAGCGGAGACCCAGTACTTC.

The rearrangement links TRBV7-9 to TRBJ1-2; no definite D call. With 5 bases removed from V and 8 bases from J, the gap between germline ends came to 21 bases. The CDR3 extends over 15 amino acids. Germline-derived CDR1 and CDR2 are SEHNR and FQNEAQ (reference sequence). In nucleotides, the CDR3 is TGTGCCAGCAGCGTCCCCCGGGCTGGGGTTGCCGGCTACACCTTC. Protein: CASSVPRAGVAGYTF.

The genes are TRBV7-9 and TRBJ2-1; the D is unclear. Trimming shortened V by 5 bases and J by 4 bases, and 6 bases separated the two germline ends. Per germline, CDR1 SEHNR and CDR2 FQNEAQ (reference sequence). The CDR3 spans 12 residues. Written as DNA, the CDR3 is TGTGCCAGCAGCGTCGGATACAATGAGCAGTTCTTC. This translates into CASSVGYNEQFF.

The chain links TRBV25-1 to TRBJ1-5; 7 bases align to TRBD1. Germline trimming cut 5 bases from V and 1 base from J; bases unmatched to any gene: 2. Germline CDR1 and CDR2: MGHDK and SYGVNS. CDR3 length: 14 residues. The chain's CDR3 is CASSLTGSNQPQHF. The CDR3 DNA follows: TGTGCCAGCAGTTTGACAGGGAGCAATCAGCCCCAGCATTTT.

This clone was seen just once. The chain employs TRBV11-2 and TRBJ1-4; no clear D gene. The CDR3 is made up of 15 amino acids. Trimming removed 2 bases at V and 7 bases at J, with 14 bases between. Germline V gene lookup returns CDR1 SGHAT and CDR2 FQNNGV. DNA for the CDR3: TGTGCCAGCAGCTTAATGGGTTGGTCGAGTGAAAAACTGTTTTTT. Its protein product is CASSLMGWSSEKLFF.

The V gene is TRBV29-1, the J gene TRBJ1-1; D is possibly TRBD1 (5 bases). CDR1 is SQVTM, CDR2 ANQGSEA, per germline. CDR3 length: 12 amino acids. V gave up 7 bases and J gave up 3 bases, with 12 bases separating them. The CDR3 DNA is TGCAGCGCCGACCAGGGACACACTGAAGCTTTCTTT. Translating it yields CSADQGHTEAFF.

This clone was detected only once. This chain joins TRBV5-4 and TRBJ1-2; D is unclear. This CDR3 is built from 11 residues. The germline CDR1 and CDR2 sequences are SGHNT and YYREEE (reference sequence). V lost 2 bases and J lost 14, with 13 bases in between. The DNA for the CDR3 is TGTGCCAGCAGCTTCGGCGCAAGAGAGACCTTC. Its translation is CASSFGARETF.